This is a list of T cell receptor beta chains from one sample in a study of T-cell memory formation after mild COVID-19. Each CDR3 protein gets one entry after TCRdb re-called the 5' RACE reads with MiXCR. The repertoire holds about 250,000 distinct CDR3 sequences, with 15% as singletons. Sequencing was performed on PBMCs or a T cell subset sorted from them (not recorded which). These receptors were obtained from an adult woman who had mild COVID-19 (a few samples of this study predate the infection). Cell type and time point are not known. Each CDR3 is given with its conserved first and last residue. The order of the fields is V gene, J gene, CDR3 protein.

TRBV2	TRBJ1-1	CASRGDMNTEAFF
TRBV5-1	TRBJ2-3	CASSRTYQDHITDTQYF
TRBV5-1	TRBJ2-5	CASSEGRGGGTETQYF
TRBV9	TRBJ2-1	CASSVGEHYNEQFF
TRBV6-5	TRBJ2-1	CASSYSTFLGDEQFF
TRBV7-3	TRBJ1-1	CASSLERISGQHTEAFF
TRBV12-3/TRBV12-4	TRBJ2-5	CASSSGDQETQYF
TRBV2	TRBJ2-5	CASSEGGLVRGTQYF
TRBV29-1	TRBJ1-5	CSVVWGYNQPQHF
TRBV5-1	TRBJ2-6	CASSSVSAGANVLTF
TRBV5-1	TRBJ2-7	CASSLPSDGSEQYF
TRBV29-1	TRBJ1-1	CSVETRPNTEAFF
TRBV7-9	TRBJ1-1	CASSLSSSTEAFF
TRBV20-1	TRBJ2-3	CSGRGAGAPDTQYF
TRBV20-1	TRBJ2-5	CRGPDEETQYF
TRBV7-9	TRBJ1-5	CASSPDGGNQPQHF
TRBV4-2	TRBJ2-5	CASSPATLAGGAFQETQYF
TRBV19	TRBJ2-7	CASTSVSYEQYF
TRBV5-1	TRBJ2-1	CASSGGETSGSYNEQFF
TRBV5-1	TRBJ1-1	CASSTRQADTEAFF
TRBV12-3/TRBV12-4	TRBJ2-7	CASSLRGQASYEQYF
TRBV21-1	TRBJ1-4	CASRSGWAKATNEKLFF
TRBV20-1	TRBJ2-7	CSARDPTRQRSYEQYF
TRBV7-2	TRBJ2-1	CASSISSGRVHEQFF
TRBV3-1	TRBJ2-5	CDSSPRTSGEQETQYF
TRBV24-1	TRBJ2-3	CATSADRGGDTQYF
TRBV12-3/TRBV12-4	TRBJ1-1	CASSPWTGEVGEAFF
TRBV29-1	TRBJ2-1	CSAPISSPNEQFF
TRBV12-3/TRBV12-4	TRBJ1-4	CASTRSRRLREKLFF
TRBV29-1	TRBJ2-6	CSAGQGAGGANVLTF
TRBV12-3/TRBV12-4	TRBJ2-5	CASSLGYLAAPQETQYF
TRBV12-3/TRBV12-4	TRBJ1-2	CASSLSGNPLYGYTF
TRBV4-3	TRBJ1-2	CASSQTGGDGGYTF
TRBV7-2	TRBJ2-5	CASSPWGQGETQYF
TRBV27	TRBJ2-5	CASSFGGETQYF
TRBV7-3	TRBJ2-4	CASSTGTSGGQNIQYF
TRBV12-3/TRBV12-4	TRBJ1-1	CASSLGGGNTEAFF
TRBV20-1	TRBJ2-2	CSARDNLRGNTGELFF
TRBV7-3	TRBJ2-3	CASSLVGSSTDTQYF
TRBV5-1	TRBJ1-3	CASSLTGNREITGNTIYF
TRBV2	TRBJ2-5	CATTSEGQGWETQYF
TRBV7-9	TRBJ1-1	CASSLMNTEAFF
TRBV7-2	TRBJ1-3	CASSPPTPRSGNTIYF
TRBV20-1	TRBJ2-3	CSARARLAGSTDTQYF
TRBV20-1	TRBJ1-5	CSAPQGFNQPQHF
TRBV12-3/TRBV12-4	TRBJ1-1	CASRGGGSAGAEAFF
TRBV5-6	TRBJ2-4	CASSLSGPGAAKNIQYF
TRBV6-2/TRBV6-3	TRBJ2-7	CASSSAPSGASYEQYF
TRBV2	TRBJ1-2	CASLLGGSFGYTF
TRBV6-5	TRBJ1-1	CASSHREGNTEAFF
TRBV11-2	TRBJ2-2	CASSTVAGANTGELFF
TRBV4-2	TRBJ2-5	CASSQASGRDETQYF
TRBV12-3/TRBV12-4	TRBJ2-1	CASSAGLAYNEQFF